These 9 T cell receptor beta chains were sequenced from one sample in a study of CD8+ T cells in alopecia areata. RNA extraction was followed by reverse transcription into cDNA, which acted as the sequencing template. The data were produced by immunoSEQ multiplex PCR, yet TCRdb's version contains in-frame clones alone and is incomplete. The data show some 110,000 clones, with none appearing a single time. The sample was lesional skin. The receptors stem from a C3H/HeJ mouse with alopecia areata. MHC haplotype here: H2-k.

With regard to this clone: The listed genes are named as in mouse. With the read ending 4 residues before the CDR3 end, the germline J gene is used to fill in that end. The chain uses TRBV13-1 and TRBJ2-3, with 7 bases aligning to TRBD2. Germline V lookup: CDR1 NSHNY, CDR2 SYGAGN. After removal of 0 bases from V and 1 base from J, the junction contained 5 bases not matched to a gene. The CDR3 extends over 16 amino acids. CDR3 loop: CASSDVGGGGAETLYF. The CDR3 DNA, read in part, is TGTGCCAGCAGTGATGTGGGGGGAGGAGGTGCAGAA.

A word on this clone: Gene names are mouse gene names. The DNA ends 4 residues before the CDR3 does, and the rest of the CDR3 is filled in from the germline J gene. V gene TRBV13-3 combines with J gene TRBJ2-1; TRBD2 agrees at 11 bases. This CDR3 is 16 amino acids long. Germline V gives CDR1 NNHDY, CDR2 SYVADS. V lost 3 bases to trimming and J lost 5 bases; unmatched junction nucleotides: 7. Here the CDR3 reads CASSALGGRSDAEQFF. The sequenced CDR3 bases are TGTGCCAGCAGTGCACTGGGGGGGCGCTCGGATGCT.

Remarks on this clone: Mouse germline and gene names are used. Read coverage stops 4 residues before the CDR3 terminus; the germline J gene supplies the remainder. The chain joins TRBV13-1 to TRBJ2-1; TRBD2 agrees at 9 bases. There are 15 residues in the CDR3. Per germline, CDR1 NSHNY and CDR2 SYGAGN. Germline trimming cut 2 bases from V and 4 bases from J; bases unmatched to any gene: 4. The CDR3 DNA, read in part, is TGTGCCAGCAGTGAAACTGGGGGGAGGTATGCT. Translating it yields CASSETGGRYA. In full, the CDR3 reads CASSETGGRYAEQFF.

Concerning this clone itself: Gene names are the mouse ones. Read sequence stops 4 residues before the CDR3 end, and the germline J gene provides the missing end. The chain has TRBV13-3 and TRBJ1-4, with 10 bases matching TRBD1. Germline V gene lookup returns CDR1 NNHDY and CDR2 SYVADS. V lost 4 bases, J lost 1 base, and 4 bases stayed unmatched. The CDR3 runs to 16 residues. CDR3 region: CASSPGQGSSNERLFF. The CDR3 bases that were read are TGTGCCAGCAGTCCGGGACAGGGGTCTTCCAACGAA. The full variable domain, with the rest looked up from reference TRBV13-3 and TRBJ1-4, is EAAVTQSPRSKVAVTGGKVTLSCHQTNNHDYMYWYRQDTGHGLRLIHYSYVADSTEKGDIPDGYKASRPSQENFSLILELASLSQTAVYFCASSPGQGSSNERLFFGHGTKLSVL.

This clone has a handful of counts. Gene names denote mouse genes. Read sequence stops 4 residues before the CDR3 end, and the germline J gene provides the missing end. The V call is TRBV13-1, the J call TRBJ1-1, with D possibly TRBD1 on 6 matching bases. V lost 2 bases and J 4 bases, leaving 15 bases between the germline ends. Germline V gene sequence: CDR1 NSHNY, CDR2 SYGAGN. This CDR3 comprises 15 residues. The CDR3 DNA, read in part, is TGTGCCAGCAGTGAGGGCCTGGGGGCGGGCACA. Translated: CASSEGLGAGT. The whole CDR3 sequence reads CASSEGLGAGTEVFF.

This clone was counted a few times. The genes and germline here are from mouse. The read halts 4 residues ahead of the CDR3 end, with the missing end drawn from the germline J gene. The rearrangement links TRBV13-1 to TRBJ2-1, with D perhaps matching TRBD1 (6 bases). Between the trimmed V and J ends, which lost 1 base and 1 base, there was a span of 9 bases. The germline CDR1 and CDR2 sequences are NSHNY and SYGAGN. This CDR3 has 15 residues. The CDR3 sequence: CASSDTQGNYAEQFF. The CDR3 bases that were read are TGTGCCAGCAGTGATACACAGGGCAACTATGCT.

There are many counts of this clone. At residue 13, the TCRdb protein departs from the DNA translation, so the protein shown here was derived from the DNA itself. Genes here carry mouse names. The read terminates 3 residues ahead of where the CDR3 ends, so the germline J gene completes it. The chain links TRBV1 to TRBJ1-6; 10 bases are a match to TRBD1. TRBJ1-6 is known as an ORF, though its function is uncertain. CDR1 is NSQYPW, CDR2 LRSPGD, per germline (reference sequence). CDR3 length equals 16 residues. J gave up 0 bases and V 5 bases, and 1 base lay outside the gene matches. CDR3 sequence: CTCSWDRGSYNSPLYF. The CDR3 DNA, read in part, is TGCACCTGCAGTTGGGACAGGGGTTCCTATAATTCGCCC.

This clone was found a few times. Mouse gene names and germline throughout. The CDR3 goes on 4 residues after the read ends, and that part is filled in from the germline J gene. The V call is TRBV19, the J call TRBJ2-7; TRBD1 matches at 7 bases. Per germline, CDR1 FNHDT and CDR2 SITEND (reference sequence). This CDR3 comprises 14 residues. The part of the CDR3 DNA that was read is TGTGCCAGCAGTGTCTCCGGGACAGAATAT. It translates to CASSVSGTEY. The CDR3, in full, reads CASSVSGTEYEQYF. Full variable domain (remainder filled in from reference TRBV19 and TRBJ2-7): GGIITQTPKFLIGQEGQKLTLKCQQNFNHDTMYWYRQDSGKGLRLIYYSITENDLQKGDLSEGYDASREKKSSFSLTVTSAQKNEMAVFLCASSVSGTEYEQYFGPGTRLTVL.

This clone occurred many times. The protein here is the DNA translation, as the TCRdb protein differs from it at residue 13. Genes and germline are mouse. The CDR3 is cut off 3 residues early in the read; its end comes from the germline J gene. The chain combines TRBV13-3 with TRBJ1-6; D call uncertain. TRBJ1-6 is an ORF; its function is uncertain. Trimming took 3 bases from V and 0 from J, leaving 10 bases between them. This CDR3 is built from 16 residues. The germline gives CDR1 NNHDY, CDR2 SYVADS. CDR3 bases read: TGTGCCAGCAGTGTGGTGCCAAATTCCTATAATTCGCCC. It yields the protein CASSVVPNSYNSP. From start to end, the CDR3 is CASSVVPNSYNSPLYF.